This TCR beta chain was sequenced in a study of OX40 agonist ivuxolimab in advanced cancers. Study-level background: Each dose-escalation patient presented with hepatocellular carcinoma, melanoma, renal cell or head and neck cancer. Enrollees could have had prior anti-PD-1, anti-PD-L1 or anti-CTLA-4 therapy, which 40% to 45% had received.

Using immunoSEQ multiplex PCR, the repertoire was profiled, and TCRdb retains in-frame clones only, with some absent. In the table there are 58,000 or so clones, 70% to 90% of which are singletons. This CDR3 comprises 15 residues. From germline, CDR1 is KGHSH and CDR2 LQKENI. The germline V and J ends were trimmed by 0 bases and 0 bases, with 8 bases remaining between them. Study conclusions and caveats: CD4+ and CD8+ T cells in blood underwent clonal expansion by week 6 at 0.1 to 3.0 mg/kg. Antigens targeted by the expanded peripheral T cells were not determined.

As to this clone: As yet, its antigen is unknown.

Sequenced material: CD4+ or CD8+ T cells sorted from blood, taken in a trial of the OX40 agonist ivuxolimab. This TCR was recovered from an adult with an advanced solid tumor such as melanoma, head and neck, liver or kidney cancer. The chain employs TRBV18 and TRBJ1-1; D unclear. The CDR3 sequence: CASSPPSPMNTEAFF. CDR3 coding DNA: TGTGCCAGCTCACCACCGTCACCAATGAACACTGAAGCTTTCTTT. The full variable domain, its missing parts supplied by reference TRBV18 and TRBJ1-1, is NAGVMQNPRHLVRRRGQEARLRCSPMKGHSHVYWYRQLPEEGLKFMVYLQKENIIDESGMPKERFSAEFPKEGPSILRIQQVVRGDSAAYFCASSPPSPMNTEAFFGQGTRLTVV.